Following are 16 T cell receptor beta chains from one sample sequenced in a study of blood T cell repertoires in COVID-19. Sequencing used immunoSEQ multiplex PCR; TCRdb keeps in-frame clones, though not all of them. The sample holds about 120,000 clones, over 60% seen once. The sequenced sample was peripheral blood. The receptor source for this set is a man in his 70s with acute or convalescent COVID-19.

The chain joins TRBV30 to TRBJ1-1, with D tentatively TRBD1 (6 bases). The CDR3 length is 14 residues. V lost 3 bases to trimming and J lost 0 bases, with 11 bases between them. Germline V lookup: CDR1 GTSNPN, CDR2 SVGIG (reference sequence). In DNA form, the CDR3 reads TGTGCCTGGAGCCCCGGACAGCTGAACACTGAAGCTTTCTTT. Its protein product is CAWSPGQLNTEAFF.

The chain recombines TRBV3-1 (or the pseudogene TRBV3-2) with TRBJ2-7; the match to TRBD2 covers 7 bases. The germline CDR1 and CDR2 sequences are LGHDT and YNNKEL (reference sequence). This CDR3 is built from 15 residues. Trimming cost V 1 base and J 0 bases; bases outside gene matches: 3. CDR3 sequence: CASSQAGGSSYEQYF. Written as DNA, the CDR3 is TGTGCCAGCAGCCAAGCCGGGGGGAGCTCCTACGAGCAGTACTTC.

The V gene is TRBV5-1, the J gene TRBJ1-2; D gene uncertain. Trimming stripped 0 bases from V and 0 bases from J, with 6 bases between. The CDR3 consists of 14 residues. Germline V gives CDR1 SGHRS, CDR2 YFSETQ. The CDR3 loop is CASSLGGTNYGYTF. CDR3 bases: TGCGCCAGCAGCTTGGGAGGAACTAACTATGGCTACACCTTC.

J is TRBJ2-4 and V is TRBV19; D remains ambiguous. CDR1 and CDR2 from the germline V gene are LNHDA and SQIVND (reference sequence). V lost 9 bases, J lost 3 bases, and 18 bases lay in between. This CDR3 contains 15 residues. The CDR3 region has the DNA TGTGCCAGCCAAGACTCCTACTTCGGCAAAAACATTCAGTACTTC. This sequence encodes CASQDSYFGKNIQYF.

This chain uses TRBV29-1 with TRBJ2-3; 8 bases line up with TRBD1. Trimming cost V 8 bases and J 2 bases; bases outside gene matches: 6. The CDR3 extends over 13 amino acids. CDR1 is SQVTM, CDR2 ANQGSEA, per germline. CDR3 loop: CSYRQGSTDTQYF. CDR3 DNA sequence: TGCAGCTACCGACAGGGGTCCACAGATACGCAGTATTTT.

The chain has TRBV9 and TRBJ2-3; 7 positions agree with TRBD2. With V trimmed by 0 bases and J by 4 bases, 14 bases remained unmatched. CDR1 and CDR2 from the germline V gene are SGDLS and YYNGEE. This CDR3 region has 18 residues. This CDR3 reads CASSVGPPGGSRADTQYF. CDR3 coding DNA: TGTGCCAGCAGCGTAGGGCCCCCTGGCGGGAGTAGGGCAGATACGCAGTATTTT. The complete variable domain, with remaining parts taken from reference TRBV9 and TRBJ2-3, reads DSGVTQTPKHLITATGQRVTLRCSPRSGDLSVYWYQQSLDQGLQFLIQYYNGEERAKGNILERFSAQQFPDLHSELNLSSLELGDSALYFCASSVGPPGGSRADTQYFGPGTRLTVL.

A few counts support this clone. This chain uses TRBV9 with TRBJ1-4; 10 positions agree with TRBD1. The CDR3 is 17 amino acids. Germline CDR1 SGDLS, CDR2 YYNGEE. V lost 4 bases to trimming and J lost 6 bases; unmatched junction nucleotides: 12. The CDR3 region has the DNA TGTGCCAGCAGCCCGGGGGACAGGGGCTGGGGGGATGAAAAACTGTTTTTT. Protein sequence: CASSPGDRGWGDEKLFF.

This rearrangement joins TRBV12-3 or TRBV12-4 to TRBJ1-5; the D is unclear. The CDR3 totals 13 residues. With 3 bases removed from V and 5 bases from J, the gap between germline ends came to 8 bases. CDR3 nucleotides: TGTGCCAGCAGTTTGAATCGGTATCAGCCCCAGCATTTT. This codes for CASSLNRYQPQHF.

As for this clone: A junction end diverges from the germline sequence, so it may reflect a read error. The genes are TRBV4-1 and TRBJ2-5, with 8 positions matching TRBD2. The CDR3 contains 16 residues. Germline loops: CDR1 MGHRA, CDR2 YSYEKL. The chain's CDR3 is CASSQLQRGTQETQYF. In DNA, the CDR3 is TGCGCCAGTAGCCAACTCCAGCGGGGGACCCAAGAGACCCAGTACTTC.

This rearrangement joins TRBV9 to TRBJ1-2; 8 positions agree with TRBD1. CDR1 SGDLS and CDR2 YYNGEE come from the germline V gene. The CDR3 totals 15 residues. With V trimmed by 0 bases and J by 8 bases, 9 bases remained unmatched. CDR3 coding DNA: TGTGCCAGCAGCGTAGAGCCCACAGGGGGGGCAGGCTACACCTTC. Protein product: CASSVEPTGGAGYTF.

This clone was seen only a few times. The J gene is TRBJ1-2, the V gene TRBV28; D remains ambiguous. Trimming removed 3 bases at V and 0 bases at J, with 17 bases between. There are 17 residues in the CDR3. Germline V gene lookup returns CDR1 MDHEN and CDR2 SYDVKM. In nucleotides, the CDR3 is TGTGCCAGCAGTTTTGTCTCATCACTTCCACCTAACTATGGCTACACCTTC. It codes for CASSFVSSLPPNYGYTF.

The chain is built from TRBV5-6 and TRBJ2-7; 12 positions match TRBD2. The V and J ends lost 0 bases and 2 bases, in that order; junction bases with no gene match: 0. Per the germline V gene, CDR1 is SGHDT and CDR2 is YYEEEE. CDR3 length equals 15 residues. The DNA for the CDR3 is TGTGCCAGCAGCTTGGGACTAGCGGGGGCCTACGAGCAGTACTTC. Translation gives CASSLGLAGAYEQYF. The full variable domain, with the rest looked up from reference TRBV5-6 and TRBJ2-7, is DAGVTQSPTHLIKTRGQQVTLRCSPKSGHDTVSWYQQALGQGPQFIFQYYEEEERQRGNFPDRFSGHQFPNYSSELNVNALLLGDSALYLCASSLGLAGAYEQYFGPGTRLTVT.

This clone was counted once. The chain links TRBV19 to TRBJ2-3, with 8 bases fitting TRBD1. This CDR3 contains 15 residues. Looked up from germline, CDR1 is LNHDA and CDR2 is SQIVND (reference sequence). Losses at the gene ends were 3 bases for V and 0 bases for J; bases not matched to a gene: 2. The CDR3 loop reads CASSMDRASTDTQYF. CDR3 nucleotides: TGTGCCAGTAGTATGGACAGGGCCAGCACAGATACGCAGTATTTT.

The chain couples TRBV9 to TRBJ2-3, with a tentative D call TRBD2 (6 bases). The ends were cut back, 1 base at V and 2 bases at J, with 11 bases in the middle. Per germline, CDR1 SGDLS and CDR2 YYNGEE. The CDR3 has 15 amino acids. The CDR3 is CASSVTIADTDTQYF. The CDR3 DNA follows: TGTGCCAGCAGCGTAACGATAGCGGACACAGATACGCAGTATTTT.

The chain joins TRBV7-7 to TRBJ2-3, with TRBD2 identical over 7 bases. V lost 6 bases to trimming and J lost 7 bases; unmatched junction nucleotides: 7. CDR3 length equals 13 residues. Germline loops: CDR1 SSHAT, CDR2 FNYEAQ (reference sequence). The CDR3 reads CASSMGGGNTQYF. DNA for the CDR3: TGTGCCAGCAGTATGGGCGGGGGTAATACGCAGTATTTT.

V and J are TRBV7-6 and TRBJ2-5, with D possibly matching TRBD1 (5 bases). V gave up 5 bases and J gave up 4 bases, with 23 bases separating them. CDR3 size: 17 residues. The germline gives CDR1 SGHVS, CDR2 FNYEAQ. The CDR3 DNA sequence: TGTGCCAGCAGCCCCCGCCCACTAACCACAAGGGGAGAGACCCAGTACTTC. It yields the protein CASSPRPLTTRGETQYF.